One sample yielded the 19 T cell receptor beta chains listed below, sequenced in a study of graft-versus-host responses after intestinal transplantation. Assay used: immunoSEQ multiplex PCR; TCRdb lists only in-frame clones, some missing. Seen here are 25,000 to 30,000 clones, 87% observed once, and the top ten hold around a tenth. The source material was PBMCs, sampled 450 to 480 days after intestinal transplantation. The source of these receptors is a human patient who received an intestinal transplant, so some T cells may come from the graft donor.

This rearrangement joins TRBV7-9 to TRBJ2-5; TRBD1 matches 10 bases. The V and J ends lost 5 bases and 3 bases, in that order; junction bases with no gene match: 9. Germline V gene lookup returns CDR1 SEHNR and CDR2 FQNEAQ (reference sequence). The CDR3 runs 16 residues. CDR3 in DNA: TGTGCCAGCAGCCCCATCGGGACAGGGGAGGAAGAGACCCAGTACTTC. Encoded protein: CASSPIGTGEEETQYF. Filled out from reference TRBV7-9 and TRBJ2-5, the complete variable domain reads DTGVSQNPRHKITKRGQNVTFRCDPISEHNRLYWYRQTLGQGPEFLTYFQNEAQLEKSRLLSDRFSAERPKGSFSTLEIQRTEQGDSAMYLCASSPIGTGEEETQYFGPGTRLLVL.

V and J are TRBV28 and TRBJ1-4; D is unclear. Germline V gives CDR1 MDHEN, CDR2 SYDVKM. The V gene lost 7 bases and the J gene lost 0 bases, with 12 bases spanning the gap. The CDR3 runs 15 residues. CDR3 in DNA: TGTGCCAGCACCTCCCTCGGCGCAACTAATGAAAAACTGTTTTTT. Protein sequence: CASTSLGATNEKLFF.

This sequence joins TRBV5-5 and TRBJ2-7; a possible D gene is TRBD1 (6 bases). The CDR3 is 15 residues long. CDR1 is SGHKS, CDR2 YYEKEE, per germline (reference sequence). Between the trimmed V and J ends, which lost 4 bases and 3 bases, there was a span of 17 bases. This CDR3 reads CASSLGQSIYYEQYF. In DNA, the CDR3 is TGTGCCAGCAGCCTCGGACAGAGTATTTACTACGAGCAGTACTTC.

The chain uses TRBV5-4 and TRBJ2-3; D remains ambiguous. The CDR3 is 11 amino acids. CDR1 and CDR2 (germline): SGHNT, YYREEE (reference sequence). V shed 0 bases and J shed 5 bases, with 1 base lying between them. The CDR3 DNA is TGTGCCAGCAGCTTGGAAGATACGCAGTATTTT. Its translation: CASSLEDTQYF. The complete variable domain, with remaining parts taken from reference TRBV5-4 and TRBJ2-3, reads ETGVTQSPTHLIKTRGQQVTLRCSSQSGHNTVSWYQQALGQGPQFIFQYYREEENGRGNFPPRFSGLQFPNYSSELNVNALELDDSALYLCASSLEDTQYFGPGTRLTVL.

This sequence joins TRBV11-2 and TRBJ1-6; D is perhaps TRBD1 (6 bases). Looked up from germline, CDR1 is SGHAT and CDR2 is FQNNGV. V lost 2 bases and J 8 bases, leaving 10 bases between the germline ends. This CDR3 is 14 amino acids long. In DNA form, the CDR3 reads TGTGCCAGCAGCTTACCACAGGGATATTCACCCCTCCACTTT. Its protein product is CASSLPQGYSPLHF.

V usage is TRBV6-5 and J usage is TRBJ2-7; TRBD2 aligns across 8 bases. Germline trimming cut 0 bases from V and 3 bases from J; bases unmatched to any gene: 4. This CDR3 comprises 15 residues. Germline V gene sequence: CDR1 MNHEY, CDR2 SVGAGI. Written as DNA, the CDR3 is TGTGCCAGCAGTTACTCCGCGGGAGGAGTCTACGAGCAGTACTTC. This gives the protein CASSYSAGGVYEQYF.

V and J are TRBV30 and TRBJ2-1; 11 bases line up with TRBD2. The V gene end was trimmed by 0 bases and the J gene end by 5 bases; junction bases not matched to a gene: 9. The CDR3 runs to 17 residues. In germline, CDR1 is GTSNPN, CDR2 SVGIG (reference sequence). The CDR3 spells CAWSVGLAGLKDNEQFF. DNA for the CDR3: TGTGCCTGGAGTGTCGGACTAGCGGGTTTAAAAGACAATGAGCAGTTCTTC.

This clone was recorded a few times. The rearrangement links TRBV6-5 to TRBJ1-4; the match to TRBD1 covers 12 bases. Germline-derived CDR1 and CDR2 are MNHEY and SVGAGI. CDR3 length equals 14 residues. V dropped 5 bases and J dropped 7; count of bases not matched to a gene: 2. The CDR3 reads CASSRDRGREKLFF. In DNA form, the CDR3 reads TGTGCCAGCAGTCGGGACAGGGGGCGTGAAAAACTGTTTTTT.

The DNA of the CDR3 is TGTGCCAGCAGCGTCTGGGGAGAGAACGAGCAGTACTTC. Protein: CASSVWGENEQYF. The chain joins TRBV9 to TRBJ2-7; the D gene is possibly TRBD2 (5 bases). The germline CDR1 and CDR2 sequences are SGDLS and YYNGEE. The V and J ends lost 2 bases and 5 bases respectively, with 11 bases between them. CDR3 length equals 13 residues.

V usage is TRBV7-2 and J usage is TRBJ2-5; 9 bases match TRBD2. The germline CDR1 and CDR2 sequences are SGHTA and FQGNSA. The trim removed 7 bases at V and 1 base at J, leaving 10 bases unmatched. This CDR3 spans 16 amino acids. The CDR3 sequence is CASIWSGTSRQETQYF. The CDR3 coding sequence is TGTGCCAGCATCTGGTCCGGGACTAGCCGCCAAGAGACCCAGTACTTC.

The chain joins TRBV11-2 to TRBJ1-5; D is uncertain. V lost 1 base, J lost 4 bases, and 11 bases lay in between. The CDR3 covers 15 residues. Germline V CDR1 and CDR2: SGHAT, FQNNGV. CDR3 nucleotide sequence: TGTGCCAGCAGCTTAGTTCCCCTCCCAAATCAGCCCCAGCATTTT. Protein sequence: CASSLVPLPNQPQHF.

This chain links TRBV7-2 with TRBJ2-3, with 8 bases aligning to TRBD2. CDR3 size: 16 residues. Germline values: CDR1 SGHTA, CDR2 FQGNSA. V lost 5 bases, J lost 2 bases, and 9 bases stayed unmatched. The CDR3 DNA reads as TGTGCCAGCAGCCCGCTAGCGGGCGGGGTCACAGATACGCAGTATTTT. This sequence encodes CASSPLAGGVTDTQYF.

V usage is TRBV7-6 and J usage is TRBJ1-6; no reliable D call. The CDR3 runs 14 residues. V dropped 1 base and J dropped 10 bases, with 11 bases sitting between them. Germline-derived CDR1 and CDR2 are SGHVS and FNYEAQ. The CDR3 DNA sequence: TGTGCCAGCAGCTTAGGGGTCACGGACTCACCCCTCCACTTT. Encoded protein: CASSLGVTDSPLHF.

The CDR3 sequence: CASSANKGGPNSNQPQHF. In nucleotides, the CDR3 is TGTGCCAGCAGTGCGAACAAGGGGGGGCCCAATAGCAATCAGCCCCAGCATTTT. The V call is TRBV6-1, the J call TRBJ1-5; D is possibly TRBD1 (6 bases). Germline loops: CDR1 MNHNS, CDR2 SASEGT. The CDR3 loop spans 18 amino acids. V was pared by 4 bases and J by 0 bases, with 19 bases between.

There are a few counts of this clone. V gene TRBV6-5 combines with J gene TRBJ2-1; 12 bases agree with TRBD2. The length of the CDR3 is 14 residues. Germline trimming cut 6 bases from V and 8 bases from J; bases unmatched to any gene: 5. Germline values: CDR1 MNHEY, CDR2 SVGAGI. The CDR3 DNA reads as TGTGCCAGCAGATCTAGCGGGAGGGTCGATGAGCAGTTCTTC. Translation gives CASRSSGRVDEQFF.

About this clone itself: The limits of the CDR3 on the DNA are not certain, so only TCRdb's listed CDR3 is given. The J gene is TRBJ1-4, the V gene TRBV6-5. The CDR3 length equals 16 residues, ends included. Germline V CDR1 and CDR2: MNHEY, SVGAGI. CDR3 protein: CASSSSGPQAREKLFF.

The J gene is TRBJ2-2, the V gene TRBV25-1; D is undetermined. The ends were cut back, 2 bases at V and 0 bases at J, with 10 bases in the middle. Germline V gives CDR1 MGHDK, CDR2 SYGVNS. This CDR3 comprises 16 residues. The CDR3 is CASSERRHPNTGELFF. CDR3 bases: TGTGCCAGCAGTGAAAGAAGACACCCGAACACCGGGGAGCTGTTTTTT.

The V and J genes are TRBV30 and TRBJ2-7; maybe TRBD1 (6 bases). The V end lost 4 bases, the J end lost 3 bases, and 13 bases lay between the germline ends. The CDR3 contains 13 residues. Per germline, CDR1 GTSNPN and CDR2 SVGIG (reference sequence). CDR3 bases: TGTGCCTGGACTGGGGGCCAAAGCTACGAGCAGTACTTC. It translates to CAWTGGQSYEQYF.

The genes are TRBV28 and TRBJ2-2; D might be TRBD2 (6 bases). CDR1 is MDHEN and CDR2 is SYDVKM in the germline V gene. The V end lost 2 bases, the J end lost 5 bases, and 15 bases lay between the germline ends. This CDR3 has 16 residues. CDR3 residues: CASSLIPTSSTGELFF. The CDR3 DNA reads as TGTGCCAGCAGTTTAATTCCCACTAGCTCTACCGGGGAGCTGTTTTTT.